A selection of T cell receptor beta chains follows, all from one sample in a study of blood T cell repertoires in COVID-19. Method: immunoSEQ multiplex PCR; TCRdb's copy keeps in-frame clones and lacks some. Of about 190,000 clones listed, around 80% were seen once; the top ten hold about 20%. The specimen was peripheral blood. All receptors come from a human donor in a cohort sampled during active COVID-19. The CDR3 runs from the conserved cysteine through the conserved F or W. The D gene is left open where the match is weak. Clone sizes are given selectively: once, few, many, or a class where the clone is expanded.

v_gene	d_gene	j_gene	abundance	CDR3nt	CDR3aa
TRBV3-1/TRBV3-2	TRBD2	TRBJ2-2	-	TGTGCCAGCAGCCCGGGACTAGCGGTAACCGGGGAGCTGTTTTTT	CASSPGLAVTGELFF
TRBV6-5	TRBD2	TRBJ2-1	-	TGTGCCAGCAGCCCGGGGGGGTGGCGGGACAATGAGCAGTTCTTC	CASSPGGWRDNEQFF
TRBV5-1	-	TRBJ1-3	-	TGCGCCAGCAGCTTGGCCGGCAGGGGAAACACCATATATTTT	CASSLAGRGNTIYF
TRBV5-1	TRBD1	TRBJ1-1	few	TGCGCCAGCAGAAGGGACAGCACGAACACTGAAGCTTTCTTT	CASRRDSTNTEAFF
TRBV11-2	-	TRBJ1-1	-	TGTGCCAGCAGCTTAGACAGGGTCGGCACTGAAGCTTTCTTT	CASSLDRVGTEAFF
TRBV3-1/TRBV3-2	-	TRBJ1-2	-	TGTGCCAGCAGCCAGGGGGCTCCAGGGTCTAACTATGGCTACACCTTC	CASSQGAPGSNYGYTF
TRBV28	TRBD1	TRBJ1-2	-	TGTGCCAGCCGTTTTCCGGGACAGGCGGCCTATGGCTACACCTTC	CASRFPGQAAYGYTF
TRBV3-1/TRBV3-2	TRBD2	TRBJ2-7	-	TGTGCCAGCAGCCCGTTAGCGGGGACCTTTCTGAACGAGCAGTACTTC	CASSPLAGTFLNEQYF
TRBV27	-	TRBJ1-5	-	TGTGCCAGCAGGCGGATTAGCAATCAGCCCCAGCATTTT	CASRRISNQPQHF
TRBV20-1	-	TRBJ1-4	-	TGCAGTGCTAGTAGGAACAGGTTTGGGGAAAAACTGTTTTTT	CSASRNRFGEKLFF
TRBV19	TRBD1	TRBJ1-5	-	TGTGCCAGTACAACCACAGGGGTTTATCAGCCCCAGCATTTT	CASTTTGVYQPQHF
TRBV6-5	TRBD1	TRBJ1-1	-	TGTGCCAGCACGCCATGGACAGGGGGCACTGAAGCTTTCTTT	CASTPWTGGTEAFF
TRBV6-5	TRBD1	TRBJ1-4	-	TGTGCCAGCAGCCGTCACGGACAGGGGGGTGAAAAACTGTTTTTT	CASSRHGQGGEKLFF
TRBV3-1/TRBV3-2	-	TRBJ2-7	-	TGTGCCAGCAGCTCCACTCACGAGCAGTACTTC	CASSSTHEQYF
TRBV24-1	TRBD1	TRBJ2-6	-	TGTGCCACAGCACCGGACAGGGGACATGGGGCCAACGTCCTGACTTTC	CATAPDRGHGANVLTF
TRBV7-6	-	TRBJ1-1	-	TGTGCCAGCAGCGGTAACACAGGGAACACTGAAGCTTTCTTT	CASSGNTGNTEAFF
TRBV10-3	TRBD1	TRBJ1-2	-	TGTGCCATCAAATTACAGGGGGGGGATGGCTACACCTTC	CAIKLQGGDGYTF
TRBV7-2	TRBD1	TRBJ2-1	few	TGTGCCAGCAGCTTAGAGGGACAGGGGTACAATGAGCAGTTCTTC	CASSLEGQGYNEQFF
TRBV4-2	-	TRBJ1-5	-	TGTGCCAGCAGCCAAGGGGCACAGGGCGGCGGGCCCCAGCATTTT	CASSQGAQGGGPQHF
TRBV7-8	TRBD1	TRBJ2-7	-	TGTGCCAGCAGCTTAGCACTAGGCCGGACAGGGCTCAACGAGCAGTACTTC	CASSLALGRTGLNEQYF
TRBV6-6	-	TRBJ2-6	-	TGTGCCAGCAGTTACTCGAGTGGGGCCAACGTCCTGACTTTC	CASSYSSGANVLTF
TRBV27	-	TRBJ1-5	few	TGTGCCAGCGGTCTGAGTGACAGATATAGCAATCAGCCCCAGCATTTT	CASGLSDRYSNQPQHF
TRBV19	TRBD1	TRBJ1-4	-	TGTGCCAGTTCTCGGACAGGGAGTGAAAAACTGTTTTTT	CASSRTGSEKLFF
TRBV9	TRBD1	TRBJ2-5	-	TGTGCCAGCAGCGTAGCTCCGGGACAGGGGGGAAGTATTCAGTACTTC	CASSVAPGQGGSIQYF
TRBV24-1	TRBD1	TRBJ1-5	-	TGTGCCACCAGTCCTGACAGGGCAAGTCAGCCCCAGCATTTT	CATSPDRASQPQHF
TRBV5-1	-	TRBJ1-1	-	TGCGCCAGCAGCTTGAATGGCCCCGTGGCTGAAGCTTTCTTT	CASSLNGPVAEAFF
TRBV29-1	TRBD1	TRBJ2-2	-	TGCAGCGCTTGGGGACAGGGGAACACCGGGGAGCTGTTTTTT	CSAWGQGNTGELFF
TRBV5-5	-	TRBJ2-6	-	TGTGCCAGCAGCTTGTCCCCCCGCTCTGGGGCCAACGTCCTGACTTTC	CASSLSPRSGANVLTF
TRBV24-1	-	TRBJ2-5	-	TGTGCCACCAGTTCTTGGGGCAGCCAAGAGACCCAGTACTTC	CATSSWGSQETQYF
TRBV5-1	TRBD1	TRBJ1-6	-	TGCGCCAGCAGCTTGGTACCGCAGGGACAGTCTAGTTATTCACCCCTCCACTTT	CASSLVPQGQSSYSPLHF
TRBV7-9	-	TRBJ1-3	-	TGTGCCAGCAGCACGGGGGTAATTGGAAACACCATATATTTT	CASSTGVIGNTIYF
TRBV7-2	-	TRBJ2-3	-	TGTGCCAGCAGCCCGGGGACTTACCCCACAGATACGCAGTATTTT	CASSPGTYPTDTQYF
TRBV5-8	-	TRBJ2-5	-	TGTGCCAGCAGCTTTAGGGGTCCAGAGACCCAGTACTTC	CASSFRGPETQYF
TRBV14	-	TRBJ1-1	-	TGTGCCAGCAGCCCGAACTTAAGAACGAGGACTGAAGCTTTCTTT	CASSPNLRTRTEAFF
TRBV29-1	-	TRBJ1-2	-	TGCAGCGCAGATGGGGGGGCTGGCTATGGCTACACCTTC	CSADGGAGYGYTF
TRBV20-1	-	TRBJ1-5	few	TGCAGTGCTAGTCAGGGAACCAATCAGCCCCAGCATTTT	CSASQGTNQPQHF
TRBV5-1	-	TRBJ1-2	few	TGCGCCAGCAGCCCCGAAGGGACGGGGGGCGCGCGCTACACCTTC	CASSPEGTGGARYTF
TRBV14	-	TRBJ2-7	-	TGTGCCAGCAGCCAAACAGGGAACTACGAGCAGTACTTC	CASSQTGNYEQYF
TRBV7-2	-	TRBJ2-2	many	TGTGCCAGCAGCTGGGACTCCCCCCGAGGGGAGCTGTTTTTT	CASSWDSPRGELFF
TRBV24-1	-	TRBJ2-2	once	TGTGCCACACGGGGGATCACCGGGGAGCTGTTTTTT	CATRGITGELFF
TRBV14	-	TRBJ2-7	few	TGTGCCAGCAGCCAAGATCTTGGGCCCCCCGGGGACGAGCAGTACTTC	CASSQDLGPPGDEQYF
TRBV5-1	TRBD1	TRBJ2-3	once	TGCGCCAGCAGCTTGACATCCACCGGGACAGCCCAGCAGTATTTT	CASSLTSTGTAQQYF
TRBV19	-	TRBJ1-6	few	TGTGCCAGTAGTATTGGTGTAGGAGTCCTCCACTTT	CASSIGVGVLHF
TRBV19	TRBD1	TRBJ1-4	-	TGTGCCAGTAGGCCAGGGGGCGGAAGTGAAAAACTGTTTTTT	CASRPGGGSEKLFF
TRBV30	TRBD1	TRBJ2-7	-	TGTGCCTGGACCAAAACAGGGGGCGACTACGAGCAGTACTTC	CAWTKTGGDYEQYF
TRBV24-1	TRBD1	TRBJ2-2	-	TGTGCCACCAGTGATTTCCCTAACAGGGGGCAGACCGGGGAGCTGTTTTTT	CATSDFPNRGQTGELFF
TRBV29-1	TRBD2	TRBJ2-2	-	TGCAGCGTTATGCTCGGGACTAGCGGCGGCGGGGAGCTGTTTTTT	CSVMLGTSGGGELFF
TRBV5-1	-	TRBJ2-3	-	TGCGCCAGCAGATCAGGGCAGGGCACAGATACGCAGTATTTT	CASRSGQGTDTQYF